The rows below give T cell receptor beta chains drawn from one sample of a study of CD8 T cells in Susac syndrome. TCRdb re-called the immunoSEQ multiplex PCR reads through MiXCR, storing one row per CDR3 protein. Among over 150,000 distinct CDR3 sequences listed, approximately 94% were seen once. The sequenced sample consisted of CD4+ T cells from PBMCs. The receptors were gathered from a human donor with Susac syndrome. CDR3s include the opening cysteine and the closing phenylalanine or tryptophan. The D gene is left open where the match is weak. Size tells how often a clone was seen (once, few, many) or the class of an expanded clone, and some rows leave it out.

clone_size,d_call,j_call,v_call,cdr3_aa,cdr3_nt
-,-,TRBJ1-2,TRBV2,CASSEGTDYGYTF,TGTGCCAGCAGTGAAGGGACAGACTATGGCTACACCTTC
-,-,TRBJ1-1,TRBV6-5,CASSRRFSNTEAFF,TGTGCCAGCAGTCGCCGGTTTTCGAACACTGAAGCTTTCTTT
-,-,TRBJ2-1,TRBV3-1,CASSQTRVVFF,TGTGCCAGCAGCCAGACTAGGGTTGTCTTCTTC
-,TRBD1,TRBJ1-2,TRBV7-9,CASSQQGADGYTF,TGTGCCAGCAGTCAACAGGGGGCCGATGGCTACACCTTC
-,-,TRBJ2-7,TRBV11-2,CASSSTGRNEQYF,TGTGCCAGCAGCTCCACGGGCCGGAACGAGCAGTACTTC
-,-,TRBJ1-3,TRBV12-3/TRBV12-4,CASSPGLLDLSGNTIYF,TGTGCCAGCAGCCCGGGACTGCTCGATTTGTCTGGAAACACCATATATTTT
-,-,TRBJ2-1,TRBV18,CASSREDEQFF,TGTGCCAGCTCGAGGGAGGATGAGCAGTTCTTC
-,-,TRBJ2-7,TRBV14,CASSQNSYEQYF,TGTGCCAGCAGCCAGAACTCCTACGAGCAGTACTTC
-,-,TRBJ2-7,TRBV20-1,CSASSPNRYEQYF,TGCAGTGCTAGTTCCCCCAACAGGTACGAGCAGTACTTC
-,-,TRBJ2-3,TRBV9,CASSVALGQRSTDTQYF,TGTGCCAGCAGCGTAGCATTGGGCCAGAGAAGCACAGATACGCAGTATTTT
once,TRBD1,TRBJ1-2,TRBV9,CASSADLTGLYGYTF,TGTGCCAGCAGCGCAGACTTGACAGGGCTCTATGGCTACACCTTC
-,-,TRBJ1-3,TRBV15,CATSASGNTIYF,TGTGCCACCAGCGCCTCTGGAAACACCATATATTTT
-,-,TRBJ2-6,TRBV19,CASSIPGANVLTF,TGTGCCAGTAGTATCCCTGGGGCCAACGTCCTGACTTTC
-,TRBD2,TRBJ2-5,TRBV5-6,CASSPQERGETQYF,TGTGCCAGCAGCCCACAGGAGCGGGGGGAGACCCAGTACTTC
once,TRBD2,TRBJ2-7,TRBV20-1,CSADGLASYEQYF,TGCAGTGCCGACGGACTAGCGAGCTACGAGCAGTACTTC
-,-,TRBJ2-1,TRBV9,CASSGLFPSSYNEQFF,TGTGCCAGCAGCGGCCTCTTTCCAAGCTCCTACAATGAGCAGTTCTTC
-,-,TRBJ2-5,TRBV18,CASSPPPGLQETQYF,TGTGCCAGCTCACCACCGCCAGGGTTACAAGAGACCCAGTACTTC
-,-,TRBJ2-5,TRBV9,CASSPQFSLIGGTQYF,TGTGCCAGCAGCCCTCAGTTCAGTCTCATTGGTGGGACCCAGTACTTC
-,-,TRBJ1-2,TRBV9,CASSPQTGYGYTF,TGTGCCAGCAGCCCCCAGACGGGCTATGGCTACACCTTC
-,-,TRBJ1-1,TRBV20-1,CSASSGWDTEAFF,TGCAGTGCGTCTTCAGGGTGGGACACTGAAGCTTTCTTT
once,-,TRBJ2-1,TRBV30,CACQETSTYNEQFF,TGTGCCTGCCAGGAGACCTCTACTTACAATGAGCAGTTCTTC
-,TRBD2,TRBJ2-1,TRBV20-1,CSARVAAGGREQFF,TGCAGTGCTAGAGTGGCAGCGGGGGGACGTGAGCAGTTCTTC
-,-,TRBJ2-7,TRBV6-2/TRBV6-3,CASSYSRRDEQYF,TGTGCCAGCAGTTACTCGAGACGTGACGAGCAGTACTTC